This TCR beta chain emerged from a study of T cell responses to AZD1222 COVID-19 vaccine. CDR3 length: 16 residues. The trim removed 0 bases at V and 6 bases at J, leaving 6 bases unmatched. Germline CDR1 and CDR2: MNHNY and SVGAGI (reference sequence). The method was immunoSEQ multiplex PCR; TCRdb's version includes in-frame clones alone and lacks a portion of them. The data show approximately 70,000 clones, roughly 89% seen once. The TCR sequence derives from an adult in good health. The chain uses TRBV6-6 and TRBJ2-1; 9 nucleotides agree with TRBD2. Source: peripheral blood, taken on day 0 of AZD1222 vaccination. CDR3 loop: CASSYSGGGAGNEQFF. CDR3 sequence (DNA): TGTGCCAGCAGTTACTCAGGCGGGGGGGCCGGCAATGAGCAGTTCTTC.